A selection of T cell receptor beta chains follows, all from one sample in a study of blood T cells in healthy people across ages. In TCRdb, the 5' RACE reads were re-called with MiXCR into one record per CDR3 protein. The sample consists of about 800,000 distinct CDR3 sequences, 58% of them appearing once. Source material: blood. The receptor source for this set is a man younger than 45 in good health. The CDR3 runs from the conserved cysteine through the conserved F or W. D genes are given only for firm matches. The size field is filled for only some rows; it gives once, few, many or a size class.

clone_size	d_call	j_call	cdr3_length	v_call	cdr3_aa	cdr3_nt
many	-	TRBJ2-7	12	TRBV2	CASSRDSYEQYF	TGTGCCAGCAGCCGGGACTCCTACGAGCAGTACTTC
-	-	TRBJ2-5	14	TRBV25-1	CASSAVLDEETQYF	TGTGCCAGCAGCGCGGTCTTAGATGAAGAGACCCAGTACTTC
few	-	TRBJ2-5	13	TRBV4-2	CARVETAQETQYF	TGTGCCCGCGTCGAGACAGCGCAAGAGACCCAGTACTTC
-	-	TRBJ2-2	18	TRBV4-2	CASSQDRRQEITTGELFF	TGTGCCAGCAGCCAAGATCGGCGGCAGGAGATTACCACCGGGGAGCTGTTTTTT
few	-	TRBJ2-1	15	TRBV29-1	CSVEDVDKTDNEQFF	TGCAGCGTTGAAGACGTAGACAAGACAGACAATGAGCAGTTCTTC
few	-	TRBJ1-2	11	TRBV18	CASSPRDGYTF	TGTGCCAGCTCACCGAGGGATGGCTACACCTTC
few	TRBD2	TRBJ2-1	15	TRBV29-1	CSVAASGDSYNEQFF	TGCAGCGTTGCGGCTAGCGGTGACTCCTACAATGAGCAGTTCTTC
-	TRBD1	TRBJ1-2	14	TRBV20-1	CSAPLGTEGGGYTF	TGCAGTGCCCCCTTAGGGACAGAGGGAGGTGGCTACACCTTC
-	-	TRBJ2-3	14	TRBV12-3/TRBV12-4	CASSVGGSADTQYF	TGTGCCAGCAGTGTCGGAGGGAGCGCGGATACGCAGTATTTT
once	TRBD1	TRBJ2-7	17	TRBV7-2	CASSVQTGQGGSYEQYF	TGTGCCAGCAGCGTCCAGACGGGACAGGGGGGTTCCTACGAGCAGTACTTC
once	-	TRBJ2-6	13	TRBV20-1	CSAHRSGANVLTF	TGCAGTGCTCACAGGTCTGGGGCCAACGTCCTGACTTTC
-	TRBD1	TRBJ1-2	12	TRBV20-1	CSAPQGSGGYTF	TGCAGTGCCCCACAGGGGTCGGGTGGCTACACCTTC
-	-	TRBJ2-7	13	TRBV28	CASSLSGNNEQYF	TGTGCCAGCAGTTTATCAGGAAACAATGAGCAGTACTTC
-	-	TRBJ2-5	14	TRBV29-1	CSVVVSGTFNEQYF	TGCAGCGTTGTGGTGTCGGGGACCTTCAATGAGCAGTACTTC
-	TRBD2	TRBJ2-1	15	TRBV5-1	CASSGLAGDISEQFF	TGCGCCAGCAGCGGACTAGCGGGAGATATTAGTGAGCAGTTCTTC
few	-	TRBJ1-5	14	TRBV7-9	CASSRGQTNQPQHF	TGTGCCAGCAGCCGCGGACAAACCAATCAGCCCCAGCATTTT
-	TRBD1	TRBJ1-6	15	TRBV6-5	CATGIGQGYNSPLHF	TGTGCCACTGGAATAGGACAGGGATATAATTCACCCCTCCACTTT
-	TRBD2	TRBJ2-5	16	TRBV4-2	CASSREVGLAGGTQYF	TGTGCCAGCAGCCGAGAAGTCGGACTAGCGGGAGGGACCCAGTACTTC
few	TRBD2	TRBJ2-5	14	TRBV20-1	CSAVTSGGVETQYF	TGCAGTGCCGTGACTAGCGGGGGGGTAGAGACCCAGTACTTC
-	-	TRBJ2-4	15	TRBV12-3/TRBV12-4	CASSAALASKNIQYF	TGTGCCAGCAGCGCCGCCCTAGCGTCCAAAAACATTCAGTACTTC